The next 24 T cell receptor beta chains were all read from a single sample in a study of CD8 T cells in ankylosing spondylitis. TCRdb reprocessed the 5' RACE reads via MiXCR and lists one record per CDR3 protein. This table has around 180,000 distinct CDR3 sequences, 10% to 15% appearing once. The sequencing sample was made of blood, either unsorted or a sorted T cell fraction (not recorded which). Every receptor here comes from a female donor with ankylosing spondylitis or in good health (not recorded which).

The CDR3, as DNA: TGCGCCAGCAGCCAAGATAGAGGGGGCCGTCAAGCTTTCTTT. The encoded protein is CASSQDRGGRQAFF. The V call is TRBV4-3, the J call TRBJ1-1; 7 bases fit TRBD1. The CDR3 totals 14 residues. Germline CDR1 is LGHNA and CDR2 is YSLEER. The V and J ends lost 0 bases and 9 bases, in that order; junction bases with no gene match: 7.

This clonotype was detected many times. The chain links TRBV20-1 to TRBJ2-7, with D possibly being TRBD1 (5 bases). Looked up from germline, CDR1 is DFQATT and CDR2 is SNEGSKA (reference sequence). The length of the CDR3 is 18 residues. The V gene lost 0 bases and the J gene lost 0 bases, with 21 bases spanning the gap. CDR3 loop: CSARDPGPRSSFSYEQYF. DNA of the CDR3: TGCAGTGCTAGAGATCCAGGGCCCAGAAGCAGTTTCTCCTACGAGCAGTACTTC.

To note about this clonotype: With a much larger clone just one base away, this may be a read error. The conserved closing phenylalanine or tryptophan is absent in this CDR3, likely reflecting a read error. The genes are TRBV29-1 and TRBJ1-1; TRBD1 is a possible D gene (6 bases). The germline gives CDR1 SQVTM, CDR2 ANQGSEA. The CDR3 loop spans 12 amino acids. The germline V and J ends were trimmed by 4 bases and 4 bases, with 10 bases remaining between them. CDR3 bases: TGCAGCGTTGTCGAGGGGGTCACTGAAGCTTTCTAT. Translating gives CSVVEGVTEAFY.

The J gene is TRBJ2-1, the V gene TRBV11-2; D is tentatively TRBD1 or TRBD2 (6 bases each). Germline CDR1 reads SGHAT; CDR2 reads FQNNGV. V dropped 1 base and J dropped 0 bases, with 16 bases sitting between them. There are 18 residues in the CDR3. The CDR3 sequence: CASSLGAGQGSSYNEQFF. Here the CDR3 DNA reads TGTGCCAGCAGCTTAGGTGCGGGGCAGGGGAGCTCCTACAATGAGCAGTTCTTC.

The chain carries TRBV7-7 and TRBJ1-1; 7 nucleotides match TRBD1. This CDR3 has 13 residues. The germline V gene has CDR1 SSHAT and CDR2 FNYEAQ (reference sequence). CDR3 in amino acids: CASAWTGNTEAFF. Written as DNA, the CDR3 is TGTGCTAGCGCCTGGACAGGAAATACTGAAGCTTTCTTT.

J is TRBJ2-7 and V is TRBV7-9; 10 bases are a match to TRBD2. The CDR3 has 15 residues. V gave up 5 bases and J gave up 1 base; unmatched junction bases: 5. Per germline, CDR1 SEHNR and CDR2 FQNEAQ (reference sequence). The CDR3 nucleotides read TGTGCCAGCAGCCTGACTAGCGGGTTTTCCTACGAGCAGTACTTC. Amino acids: CASSLTSGFSYEQYF.

This clonotype was observed a handful of times. This chain connects TRBV5-6 to TRBJ2-7, with 10 bases fitting TRBD1. Germline CDR1 reads SGHDT; CDR2 reads YYEEEE. The CDR3 is 16 residues long. J gave up 2 bases and V 4 bases, and 9 bases lay outside the gene matches. The CDR3 DNA is TGTGCCAGCAGCCCGGACAGGGGGAATGTTCCCTACGAGCAGTACTTC. It yields the protein CASSPDRGNVPYEQYF.

Regarding this clonotype: A much larger clonotype is one base distant, so this may be a read error. The J gene is TRBJ1-4, the V gene TRBV18; D is possibly TRBD1 (6 bases). The CDR3 contains 16 residues. The V gene's germline CDR1 is KGHSH and CDR2 LQKENI. For the CDR3, the DNA is TGTGCCAACTCACCCGCAAGGACAGCCTCTAATGAAAAACTGTTTTTT. This translates into CANSPARTASNEKLFF.

V gene TRBV20-1 combines with J gene TRBJ2-3; possibly TRBD2 for D (5 bases). Germline CDR1 is DFQATT and CDR2 is SNEGSKA (reference sequence). CDR3 size: 11 residues. V lost 6 bases and J lost 3, with 7 bases in between. CDR3 sequence (DNA): TGCAGTGCCCGAGGGACAGATACGCAGTATTTT. Its protein is CSARGTDTQYF.

This chain joins TRBV7-9 and TRBJ1-2; 9 bases map to TRBD1. The CDR3 sequence is 11 residues long. Trimming cost V 6 bases and J 14 bases; bases outside gene matches: 7. CDR1 SEHNR and CDR2 FQNEAQ come from the germline V gene (reference sequence). The CDR3 sequence: CASRDRTGATF. The CDR3, as DNA: TGTGCCAGCAGGGATCGGACAGGGGCTACCTTC.

V gene TRBV20-1 combines with J gene TRBJ2-7; perhaps TRBD2 as D (5 bases). The length of the CDR3 is 13 residues. Trimming took 6 bases from V and 3 from J, leaving 15 bases between them. In germline, CDR1 is DFQATT, CDR2 SNEGSKA (reference sequence). CDR3 in amino acids: CSAWRPNFYEQYF. Here the CDR3 DNA reads TGCAGTGCATGGAGGCCCAACTTCTACGAGCAGTACTTC.

This clonotype was detected a few times. J is TRBJ2-3 and V is TRBV14; D unresolved. This CDR3 has 13 amino acids. The V end lost 0 bases, the J end lost 7 bases, and 8 bases lay between the germline ends. Germline values: CDR1 SGHDN, CDR2 FVKESK. The CDR3 sequence is CASSQDEAYTQYF. The CDR3 DNA reads TGTGCCAGCAGCCAAGACGAGGCGTATACGCAGTATTTT.

This clonotype was seen repeatedly, ten times or more. The V and J genes are TRBV12-3 or TRBV12-4 and TRBJ1-4, with 7 bases matching TRBD1. The CDR3 length is 16 residues. V gave up 7 bases and J gave up 8 bases; unmatched junction bases: 16. CDR3 sequence: CASKRDSWMGGEKLFF. For the CDR3, the DNA is TGTGCCAGCAAAAGGGACAGCTGGATGGGGGGGGAAAAACTGTTTTTT.

V usage is TRBV30 and J usage is TRBJ1-1; no firm D call. Germline V gives CDR1 GTSNPN, CDR2 SVGIG (reference sequence). Trimming pared 2 bases from V and 1 base from J, leaving 8 bases between. The CDR3 totals 13 residues. The CDR3 nucleotides read TGTGCCTGGAGTAGGTCAAGGAACACTGAAGCTTTCTTT. It is translated as CAWSRSRNTEAFF.

As for this clonotype: A much bigger clone sits one base away, suggesting this may be a read error. The gene calls are TRBV20-1 and TRBJ2-1; 12 bases map to TRBD2. The CDR3 consists of 13 residues. From germline, CDR1 is DFQATT and CDR2 SNEGSKA (reference sequence). The trim removed 5 bases at V and 12 bases at J, leaving 8 bases unmatched. The CDR3 here is CSAPQTSGSAQFF. In DNA, the CDR3 is TGCAGTGCTCCCCAGACTAGCGGGAGCGCGCAGTTCTTC.

Written as DNA, the CDR3 is TGTGCCAGCAGCCTTGGACACGCTGAGCAGTTCTTC. Its protein is CASSLGHAEQFF. The V gene is TRBV7-2, the J gene TRBJ2-1; tentatively, D is TRBD1 (5 bases). CDR1 SGHTA and CDR2 FQGNSA come from the germline V gene. The CDR3 length is 12 residues. The V and J ends lost 5 bases and 9 bases respectively, with 11 bases between them.

This clonotype occurred many times. This chain connects TRBV28 to TRBJ1-1, with D possibly matching TRBD1 (6 bases). The germline gives CDR1 MDHEN, CDR2 SYDVKM. The V gene lost 6 bases and the J gene lost 6 bases, with 26 bases spanning the gap. The length of the CDR3 is 17 residues. As DNA, the CDR3 is TGTGCCAGCAGCTTCGTGGTGGGGGCGGTCCGGCCACCTGAAGCTTTCTTT. Translating it yields CASSFVVGAVRPPEAFF. Full variable domain (outside the CDR3, taken from reference TRBV28 and TRBJ1-1): DVKVTQSSRYLVKRTGEKVFLECVQDMDHENMFWYRQDPGLGLRLIYFSYDVKMKEKGDIPEGYSVSREKKERFSLILESASTNQTSMYLCASSFVVGAVRPPEAFFGQGTRLTVV.

V is TRBV5-4 and J is TRBJ1-4; TRBD1 aligns across 9 bases. CDR1 and CDR2 from the germline V gene are SGHNT and YYREEE (reference sequence). J lost 8 bases, V lost 4 bases, and 6 bases had no gene match. The CDR3 is made up of 14 amino acids. The CDR3 region has the DNA TGTGCCAGCAGCCAACAGGGGGCTGTGGAAAAACTGTTTTTT. Protein product: CASSQQGAVEKLFF.

At least ten counts were recorded for this clonotype. The chain recombines TRBV5-5 with TRBJ1-3, with no clear D. Germline V CDR1 and CDR2: SGHKS, YYEKEE (reference sequence). V gave up 2 bases and J gave up 0 bases, with 12 bases separating them. This CDR3 has 16 amino acids. The CDR3 protein is CASSFMGGNSGNTIYF. For the CDR3, the DNA is TGTGCCAGCAGCTTTATGGGCGGAAACTCTGGAAACACCATATATTTT.

This clonotype was observed many times. The chain uses TRBV5-1 and TRBJ2-2; the match to TRBD1 covers 9 bases. V was clipped by 5 bases and J by 6 bases; unmatched bases: 8. Germline assignment: CDR1 SGHRS and CDR2 YFSETQ. The length of the CDR3 is 15 residues. The CDR3 coding sequence is TGCGCCAGCAGTGGGACAGGGTCGAATTCCGGGGAGCTGTTTTTT. Amino acids: CASSGTGSNSGELFF.

In the case of this clonotype: This could be a read error, since a much larger clone is one nucleotide away. The chain has TRBV5-1 and TRBJ2-4, with a tentative D call TRBD2 (5 bases). The CDR3 has 15 amino acids. The germline gives CDR1 SGHRS, CDR2 YFSETQ. This chain's CDR3 is CASSLGGLARNIQYF. The CDR3 nucleotides are TGCGCCAGCAGCTTGGGAGGGCTAGCCAGAAACATTCAGTACTTC.

Many counts were recorded for this clonotype. V is TRBV20-1 and J is TRBJ1-4, with TRBD1 as a possible D gene (5 bases). V lost 5 bases and J 6 bases, leaving 16 bases between the germline ends. Germline loops: CDR1 DFQATT, CDR2 SNEGSKA (reference sequence). There are 14 residues in the CDR3. The CDR3 reads CSAPLMEGDEKLFF. In nucleotides, the CDR3 is TGCAGTGCTCCTCTCATGGAAGGGGATGAAAAACTGTTTTTT.

The chain couples TRBV4-2 to TRBJ2-3; a possible D gene is TRBD2 (6 bases). CDR1 LGHNA and CDR2 YNFKEQ come from the germline V gene. Trimming shortened V by 2 bases and J by 4 bases, and 16 bases separated the two germline ends. This CDR3 spans 16 amino acids. The CDR3 loop is CASSQKEGLGADTQYF. The CDR3 nucleotides read TGTGCCAGCAGCCAAAAGGAGGGCCTAGGTGCAGATACGCAGTATTTT.

Notes on this clonotype: A much larger clonotype is one base distant, so this may be a read error. The rearrangement links TRBV12-3 or TRBV12-4 to TRBJ2-3; D uncertain. This CDR3 contains 11 residues. The chain's CDR3 is CSSSTTDTQYF. CDR3 bases: TGTTCCAGCAGTACTACAGATACGCAGTATTTT.